Following are 4 T cell receptor beta chains from one sample sequenced in a study of CD8+CD57+ T cells in acquired aplastic anemia. CD8+CD57+ cell expansion had been shown by flow cytometry in patients chosen for sequencing. Genomic DNA was employed as the template in profiling TCR beta VDJ and CDR3. TCRdb processed the reads anew with MiXCR; each CDR3 protein has one entry. This repertoire shows about 200,000 distinct CDR3 sequences, roughly 60% found once; its top ten account for about 60%. What was sequenced was sorted CD4+, CD8+, or CD8+CD57+ T cells (not recorded which) from PBMCs. These receptors originate from a human donor with aplastic anemia.

This clonotype appeared once. The CDR3 reads CSARDGQPYSGANVLTF. Here the CDR3 DNA reads TGCAGTGCTAGGGACGGACAGCCATACTCTGGGGCCAACGTCCTGACTTTC. V usage is TRBV20-1 and J usage is TRBJ2-6, with a possible D match to TRBD1 (6 bases). Trimming took 3 bases from V and 0 from J, leaving 15 bases between them. This CDR3 contains 17 residues. Germline lookup yields CDR1 DFQATT and CDR2 SNEGSKA (reference sequence).

J is TRBJ2-7 and V is TRBV5-8; 7 bases fit TRBD1. The CDR3 spans 14 residues. With 5 bases clipped from V and 0 bases from J, the junction kept 5 bases outside the gene matches. The germline CDR1 and CDR2 sequences are SGHTS and YDEGEE. The CDR3 spells CASSYGQVSYEQYF. CDR3 DNA: TGTGCCAGCAGTTACGGACAGGTCTCCTACGAGCAGTACTTC.

This clonotype was seen at least ten times. This chain joins TRBV7-9 and TRBJ2-7; D not certain. Between the trimmed V and J ends, which lost 6 bases and 5 bases, there was a span of 8 bases. CDR3 length equals 11 residues. From germline, CDR1 is SEHNR and CDR2 FQNEAQ (reference sequence). CDR3 sequence reads: CASSSLDEQYF. As DNA, the CDR3 is TGTGCCAGCAGTAGTCTAGACGAGCAGTACTTC. Based on the CDR3 plus reference TRBV7-9 and TRBJ2-7, the full variable domain is DTGVSQNPRHKITKRGQNVTFRCDPISEHNRLYWYRQTLGQGPEFLTYFQNEAQLEKSRLLSDRFSAERPKGSFSTLEIQRTEQGDSAMYLCASSSLDEQYFGPGTRLTVT.

The chain combines TRBV19 with TRBJ2-5, with D tentatively TRBD2 (6 bases). The V gene's germline CDR1 is LNHDA and CDR2 SQIVND (reference sequence). The CDR3 covers 14 residues. V gave up 5 bases and J gave up 5 bases, with 15 bases separating them. The CDR3 is CASSPRGGVETQYF. In DNA, the CDR3 is TGTGCCAGTAGTCCTCGAGGAGGGGTTGAGACCCAGTACTTC. The full variable domain, in which reference TRBV19 and TRBJ2-5 provide the parts outside the CDR3, is DGGITQSPKYLFRKEGQNVTLSCEQNLNHDAMYWYRQDPGQGLRLIYYSQIVNDFQKGDIAEGYSVSREKKESFPLTVTSAQKNPTAFYLCASSPRGGVETQYFGPGTRLLVL.